The T cell receptor (beta chain) under discussion was sequenced for a study of early T cells in non-severe SARS-CoV-2 infection. Study-wide background: Sequencing was performed on bulk RNA from unsorted whole blood, leaving chains unpaired. The study, taken as a whole, reports: Lookups in VDJdb leaned toward anti-spike CD8 responses and missed private and CD4 specificities.

This clonotype has only a few counts. Antigen unknown. Germline CDR1 and CDR2: ENHRY and SYGVKD. V gave up 6 bases and J gave up 7 bases, with 16 bases separating them. This CDR3 contains 14 residues. The protocol attached unique molecular identifiers to individual cDNA molecules. MiXCR, applied by TCRdb to the 5' RACE reads, yields one record per CDR3 protein. Of around 80,000 distinct CDR3 sequences listed, around 14% were seen once; the top ten hold nearly 6%. The chain combines TRBV10-3 with TRBJ2-1; D may be TRBD1 or TRBD2 (5 bases each). The origin of this receptor is an adult who was a healthcare worker with PCR-confirmed SARS-CoV-2 infection or an uninfected control (not recorded which). Material for sequencing was whole blood. CDR3: CAIRLTRGANEQFF. The CDR3, as DNA: TGTGCCATCAGATTAACTAGAGGGGCGAATGAGCAGTTCTTC.